The next 20 T cell receptor beta chains were all read from a single sample in a study of blood T cell repertoires in COVID-19. Profiled with immunoSEQ multiplex PCR; TCRdb holds only in-frame clones, not every one. The sample includes over 200,000 clones, nearly 85% of them seen just once. Sample: peripheral blood. The receptors stem from a woman under 40 with COVID-19, enrolled during active disease.

The rearrangement links TRBV3-1 (or the pseudogene TRBV3-2) to TRBJ1-2; a weak D match, TRBD1 (5 bases). From germline, CDR1 is LGHDT and CDR2 YNNKEL (reference sequence). The germline V and J ends were trimmed by 0 bases and 4 bases, with 6 bases remaining between them. The CDR3 extends over 13 amino acids. The CDR3 DNA follows: TGTGCCAGCAGCCAAGACAGGGTCTATGGCTACACCTTC. Translated, it gives CASSQDRVYGYTF.

The V gene is TRBV7-6, the J gene TRBJ1-3; 9 nucleotides agree with TRBD1. Trimming cost V 5 bases and J 4 bases; bases outside gene matches: 9. The CDR3 covers 16 residues. CDR1 is SGHVS and CDR2 is FNYEAQ in the germline V gene. In nucleotides, the CDR3 is TGTGCCAGCAGCCCCGAGACAGGGGGAGGGGGAAACACCATATATTTT. Protein sequence: CASSPETGGGGNTIYF.

The chain combines TRBV19 with TRBJ2-3, with a weak D call TRBD2 (7 bases). The CDR3 is 16 residues long. Germline CDR1 is LNHDA and CDR2 is SQIVND (reference sequence). Trimming pared 3 bases from V and 4 bases from J, leaving 17 bases between. This CDR3 is CASSMGAGVSADTQYF. CDR3 DNA sequence: TGTGCCAGTAGTATGGGGGCGGGAGTATCTGCAGATACGCAGTATTTT.

V usage is TRBV2 and J usage is TRBJ1-1; D not certain. The length of the CDR3 is 12 residues. In germline, CDR1 is SNHLY, CDR2 FYNNEI. The V end lost 1 base, the J end lost 5 bases, and 5 bases lay between the germline ends. In DNA, the CDR3 is TGTGCCAGCAGTGAAGACAGTACTGAAGCTTTCTTT. Its translation: CASSEDSTEAFF. Looking up the rest from reference TRBV2 and TRBJ1-1 gives the full variable domain: EPEVTQTPSHQVTQMGQEVILRCVPISNHLYFYWYRQILGQKVEFLVSFYNNEISEKSEIFDDQFSVERPDGSNFTLKIRSTKLEDSAMYFCASSEDSTEAFFGQGTRLTVV.

V usage is TRBV5-1 and J usage is TRBJ1-1, with D tentatively TRBD1 (5 bases). Germline loops: CDR1 SGHRS, CDR2 YFSETQ. The CDR3 is 15 amino acids. V was pared by 6 bases and J by 6 bases, with 21 bases between. CDR3 amino acids: CASNGRGSGNAEAFF. CDR3 coding DNA: TGCGCCAGCAATGGGAGGGGCTCGGGTAATGCTGAAGCTTTCTTT.

The chain links TRBV9 to TRBJ2-2, with 7 bases identical to TRBD2. Germline-derived CDR1 and CDR2 are SGDLS and YYNGEE. With V trimmed by 3 bases and J by 1 base, 3 bases remained unmatched. CDR3 length: 15 amino acids. CDR3 loop: CASSESGENTGELFF. CDR3 DNA: TGTGCCAGCAGCGAAAGCGGGGAGAACACCGGGGAGCTGTTTTTT.

This chain connects TRBV28 to TRBJ2-1, with 12 positions matching TRBD1. Germline-derived CDR1 and CDR2 are MDHEN and SYDVKM. This CDR3 spans 16 amino acids. Germline trimming cut 4 bases from V and 8 bases from J; bases unmatched to any gene: 9. CDR3 sequence: CASSSPGTGGRYEQFF. The CDR3 coding sequence is TGTGCCAGCAGTTCCCCCGGGACAGGGGGCCGGTATGAGCAGTTCTTC.

The sample holds a few counts of this clone. V gene TRBV10-3 combines with J gene TRBJ2-2; 7 positions agree with TRBD1. Losses at the gene ends were 0 bases for V and 0 bases for J; bases not matched to a gene: 7. CDR1 and CDR2 (germline): ENHRY, SYGVKD. CDR3 length: 18 amino acids. CDR3 amino acids: CAISESGGGGSNTGELFF. The CDR3 region has the DNA TGTGCCATCAGTGAGTCAGGGGGCGGCGGTTCGAACACCGGGGAGCTGTTTTTT.

This clone is medium-sized. The sample holds other DNA sequences that translate to the same CDR3. The rearrangement links TRBV19 to TRBJ2-7, with 8 bases identical to TRBD1. The CDR3 runs to 12 residues. The ends lost 6 bases at V and 3 bases at J; junction bases unmatched: 1. The V gene's germline CDR1 is LNHDA and CDR2 SQIVND (reference sequence). Written as DNA, the CDR3 is TGTGCCAGTAGCGACAGGGGCTACGAGCAGTACTTC. This codes for CASSDRGYEQYF.

This sequence joins TRBV2 and TRBJ2-3; 9 bases match TRBD2. V was clipped by 7 bases and J by 1 base; unmatched bases: 3. This CDR3 comprises 14 residues. Germline V gene lookup returns CDR1 SNHLY and CDR2 FYNNEI. The CDR3 sequence: CASKASGGTDTQYF. The DNA for the CDR3 is TGTGCCAGCAAGGCTAGCGGGGGCACAGATACGCAGTATTTT.

V is TRBV10-2 and J is TRBJ1-1; possible D gene TRBD1, 6 bases. Trimming shortened V by 7 bases and J by 5 bases, and 11 bases separated the two germline ends. This CDR3 spans 12 amino acids. Germline V gene data show CDR1 as WSHSY and CDR2 as SAAADI. The CDR3 loop is CASTPRGTEAFF. The CDR3 nucleotides read TGCGCCAGCACCCCAAGGGGGACTGAAGCTTTCTTT.

The chain uses TRBV7-9 and TRBJ1-1; TRBD1 is a possible D gene (6 bases). This CDR3 region has 16 residues. Trimming removed 5 bases from V and 6 bases from J, with 22 bases in between. Germline CDR1 is SEHNR and CDR2 is FQNEAQ (reference sequence). CDR3 sequence reads: CASSKKGDRVWAEAFF. The CDR3 coding sequence is TGTGCCAGCAGCAAAAAGGGGGATCGGGTTTGGGCTGAAGCTTTCTTT.

The V call is TRBV2, the J call TRBJ2-1, with D tentatively TRBD1 (5 bases). The CDR3 has 14 amino acids. Trimming stripped 5 bases from V and 6 bases from J, with 14 bases between. Germline V lookup: CDR1 SNHLY, CDR2 FYNNEI. The CDR3 region has the DNA TGTGCCAGCAGTCGTACAGGAATTAGCAATGAGCAGTTCTTC. As protein: CASSRTGISNEQFF. The variable domain in full, with the rest retrieved from reference TRBV2 and TRBJ2-1, is EPEVTQTPSHQVTQMGQEVILRCVPISNHLYFYWYRQILGQKVEFLVSFYNNEISEKSEIFDDQFSVERPDGSNFTLKIRSTKLEDSAMYFCASSRTGISNEQFFGPGTRLTVL.

J is TRBJ1-5 and V is TRBV7-6; 7 bases match TRBD1. Per germline, CDR1 SGHVS and CDR2 FNYEAQ. V gave up 4 bases and J gave up 4 bases; unmatched junction bases: 1. The CDR3 runs to 13 residues. DNA of the CDR3: TGTGCCAGCAGCTGGGACAGAAATCAGCCCCAGCATTTT. It is translated as CASSWDRNQPQHF.

This clone was observed a single time. The V call is TRBV6-2 or TRBV6-3, the J call TRBJ1-5; maybe TRBD1 (5 bases). Per the germline V gene, CDR1 is MNHEY and CDR2 is SVGEGT. This CDR3 is built from 14 residues. V gave up 2 bases and J gave up 3 bases, with 8 bases separating them. CDR3 nucleotide sequence: TGTGCCAGCAGTTACGGGACTTTCAATCAGCCCCAGCATTTT. This codes for CASSYGTFNQPQHF.

The rearrangement uses TRBV2 and TRBJ2-3; 7 bases agree with TRBD1. With 6 bases clipped from V and 2 bases from J, the junction kept 5 bases outside the gene matches. The CDR3 totals 14 residues. Looked up from germline, CDR1 is SNHLY and CDR2 is FYNNEI. In DNA, the CDR3 is TGTGCCAGCAGGAGGGGGACAGCCACAGATACGCAGTATTTT. Encoded protein: CASRRGTATDTQYF. Variable domain in full (rest from reference TRBV2 and TRBJ2-3): EPEVTQTPSHQVTQMGQEVILRCVPISNHLYFYWYRQILGQKVEFLVSFYNNEISEKSEIFDDQFSVERPDGSNFTLKIRSTKLEDSAMYFCASRRGTATDTQYFGPGTRLTVL.

The chain links TRBV7-2 to TRBJ2-3, with no clear D. The CDR3 spans 13 residues. V gave up 1 base and J gave up 6 bases, with 8 bases separating them. CDR1 and CDR2 (germline): SGHTA, FQGNSA. The CDR3 coding sequence is TGTGCCAGCAGCTTAGGGCCCTCTGATACGCAGTATTTT. It translates to CASSLGPSDTQYF.

The genes are TRBV15 and TRBJ1-2; D is perhaps TRBD1 (6 bases). Germline assignment: CDR1 LNHNV and CDR2 YYDKDF (reference sequence). The CDR3 has 14 amino acids. V was shortened by 3 bases and J by 7 bases, with 15 bases between the two germline ends. This CDR3 reads CATSSLNRESGYTF. For the CDR3, the DNA is TGTGCCACCAGCAGCCTAAACAGGGAATCTGGCTACACCTTC.

The rearrangement links TRBV3-1 (or the pseudogene TRBV3-2) to TRBJ2-3; TRBD2 is a possible D gene (5 bases). This CDR3 is built from 14 residues. CDR1 is LGHDT, CDR2 YNNKEL, per germline (reference sequence). The V and J ends lost 3 bases and 0 bases respectively, with 7 bases between them. In nucleotides, the CDR3 is TGTGCCAGCAGCCACGGCGGGAGCACAGATACGCAGTATTTT. Protein product: CASSHGGSTDTQYF.

This sequence joins TRBV30 and TRBJ2-2; D remains unclear. Germline CDR1 reads GTSNPN; CDR2 reads SVGIG (reference sequence). The V end was cut by 4 bases, the J end by 0 bases, with 9 bases between. CDR3 length: 14 residues. CDR3 nucleotides: TGTGCCTGGACAGGCGTAGCGAACACCGGGGAGCTGTTTTTT. The encoded protein is CAWTGVANTGELFF.